The sequence of this T cell receptor beta chain was determined in a study of T cell repertoires in cytomegalovirus infection. Comment on this clonotype: Its matching antigen is unknown.

In TCRdb, the reads were re-called with MiXCR into one record per CDR3 protein. The sample has 450,000 to 600,000 distinct CDR3 sequences, about 42% seen once. Study findings and constraints: The ex vivo response showed dominance by HLA-C-restricted CMV-specific TCR beta clonotypes.

The clonotype was recovered from a human donor in good health (CMV status not recorded). Some clones in this sample may be carry-over from other donors' samples. The sample here was cultured PBMCs, taken from culture after CMV antigen stimulation.

The CDR3 nucleotides read TGTGCCAGCAGTTTAGGGGCCCCCTTTAACACTGAAGCTTTCTTT. Its translation is CASSLGAPFNTEAFF. This chain connects TRBV12-3 or TRBV12-4 to TRBJ1-1; the D is unclear. This CDR3 spans 15 amino acids. Trimming pared 1 base from V and 2 bases from J, leaving 11 bases between.